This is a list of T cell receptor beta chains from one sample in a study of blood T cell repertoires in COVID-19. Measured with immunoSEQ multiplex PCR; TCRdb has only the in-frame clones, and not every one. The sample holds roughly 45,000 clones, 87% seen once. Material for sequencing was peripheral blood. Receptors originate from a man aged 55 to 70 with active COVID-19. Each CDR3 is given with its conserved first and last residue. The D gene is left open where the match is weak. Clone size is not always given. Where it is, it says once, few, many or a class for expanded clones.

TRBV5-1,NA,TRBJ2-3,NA,CASSPGHNTDTQYF,TGCGCCAGCAGCCCGGGACACAACACAGATACGCAGTATTTT
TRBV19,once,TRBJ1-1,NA,CASKVGSPNTEAFF,TGTGCCAGTAAGGTAGGGAGTCCGAACACTGAAGCTTTCTTT
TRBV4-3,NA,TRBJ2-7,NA,CASSQDQRHSYEQYF,TGCGCCAGCAGCCAAGATCAGAGACATTCCTACGAGCAGTACTTC
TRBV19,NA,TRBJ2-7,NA,CASSIGFGGPSYEQYF,TGTGCCAGTAGTATTGGGTTCGGGGGACCCTCCTACGAGCAGTACTTC
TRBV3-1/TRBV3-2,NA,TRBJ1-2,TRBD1,CASSPVQGSIGYTF,TGTGCCAGCAGCCCGGTACAGGGGTCGATTGGCTACACCTTC
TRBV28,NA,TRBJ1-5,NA,CASSPEEGGQPQHF,TGTGCCAGCAGCCCTGAAGAGGGAGGTCAGCCCCAGCATTTT
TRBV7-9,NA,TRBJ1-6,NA,CASSIVSGLNSPLHF,TGTGCCAGCAGCATAGTTTCAGGGTTGAATTCACCCCTCCACTTT
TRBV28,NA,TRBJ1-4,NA,CASSLEGLREKLFF,TGTGCCAGCAGTCTGGAGGGGCTACGGGAAAAACTGTTTTTT
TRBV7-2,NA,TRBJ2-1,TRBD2,CASSLLIAGGRNEQFF,TGTGCCAGCAGCTTACTAATAGCGGGGGGACGCAATGAGCAGTTCTTC
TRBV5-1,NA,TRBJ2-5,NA,CASSLDSPIQETQYF,TGCGCCAGCAGCTTGGATTCCCCCATCCAAGAGACCCAGTACTTC
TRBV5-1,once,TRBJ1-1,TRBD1,CASTSTGGHTEAFF,TGCGCCAGCACATCAACAGGGGGGCACACTGAAGCTTTCTTT
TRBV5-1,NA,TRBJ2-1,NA,CASSLPSGRGNEQFF,TGCGCCAGCAGCTTGCCCAGCGGGCGAGGCAATGAGCAGTTCTTC
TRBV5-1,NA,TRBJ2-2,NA,CASSTPPPGAGELFF,TGCGCCAGCAGCACCCCTCCCCCCGGGGCCGGGGAGCTGTTTTTT
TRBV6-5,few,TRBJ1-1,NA,CASSKGGLNTEAFF,TGTGCCAGCAGCAAAGGAGGGTTGAACACTGAAGCTTTCTTT
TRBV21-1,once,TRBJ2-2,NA,CASSVPDRAMAGELFF,TGTGCCAGCAGCGTTCCCGACAGGGCGATGGCCGGGGAGCTGTTTTTT
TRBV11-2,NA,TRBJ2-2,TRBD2,CASSWGSGTSPGELFF,TGTGCCAGCAGCTGGGGTTCCGGGACTAGCCCCGGGGAGCTGTTTTTT
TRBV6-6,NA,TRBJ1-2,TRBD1,CASSPRQGINYGYTF,TGTGCCAGCAGTCCTCGACAGGGGATTAACTATGGCTACACCTTC
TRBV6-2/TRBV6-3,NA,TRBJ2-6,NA,CASSLDRTGANVLTF,TGTGCCAGCAGCTTAGACAGGACTGGGGCCAACGTCCTGACTTTC
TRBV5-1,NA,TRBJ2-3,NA,CASSRGSITSTDTQYF,TGCGCCAGCAGCCGTGGGAGCATCACTAGCACAGATACGCAGTATTTT
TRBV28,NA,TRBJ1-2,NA,CASSFSRRFNYGYTF,TGTGCCAGCAGTTTTTCACGGAGATTTAACTATGGCTACACCTTC
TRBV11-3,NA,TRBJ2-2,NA,CASSLDIVSNTGELFF,TGTGCCAGCAGCTTGGACATCGTCTCGAACACCGGGGAGCTGTTTTTT
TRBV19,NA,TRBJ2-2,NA,CASSMWGAGELFF,TGTGCCAGTAGTATGTGGGGGGCCGGGGAGCTGTTTTTT
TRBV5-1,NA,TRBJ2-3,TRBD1,CASSLVGQGSSTDTQYF,TGCGCCAGCAGCTTGGTTGGACAGGGATCTAGCACAGATACGCAGTATTTT
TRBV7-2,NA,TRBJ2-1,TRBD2,CASSLSAVAGGHDNEQFF,TGTGCCAGCAGCTTGAGCGCAGTAGCGGGGGGTCATGACAATGAGCAGTTCTTC
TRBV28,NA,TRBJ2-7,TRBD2,CASSLGGRAREQYF,TGTGCCAGCAGTTTAGGTGGGAGGGCCCGGGAGCAGTACTTC
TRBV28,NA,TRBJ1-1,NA,CASSFAIATEAFF,TGTGCCAGCAGTTTTGCGATAGCTACGGAAGCTTTCTTT
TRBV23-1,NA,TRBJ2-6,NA,CASSPRGSDSGANVLTF,TGCGCCAGCAGCCCCCGGGGGTCGGACTCTGGGGCCAACGTCCTGACTTTC
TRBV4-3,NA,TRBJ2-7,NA,CASSQGGWGDYEQYF,TGCGCCAGCAGCCAAGGTGGTTGGGGAGACTACGAGCAGTACTTC
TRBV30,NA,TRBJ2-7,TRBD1,CAWSVGQGDYEQYF,TGTGCCTGGAGTGTTGGACAGGGTGACTACGAGCAGTACTTC
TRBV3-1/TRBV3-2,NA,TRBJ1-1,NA,CASSQDNGRGGTEAFF,TGTGCCAGCAGCCAAGATAACGGCAGGGGCGGTACTGAAGCTTTCTTT
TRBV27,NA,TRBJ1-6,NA,CASSWEWGGGSPLHF,TGTGCCAGCAGCTGGGAATGGGGGGGCGGGTCACCCCTCCACTTT
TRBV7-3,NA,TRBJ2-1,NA,CASSSSSYNEQFF,TGTGCCAGCAGCTCGAGCTCCTACAATGAGCAGTTCTTC
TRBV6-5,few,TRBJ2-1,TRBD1,CASSYRTGVHNEQFF,TGTGCCAGCAGTTATAGGACAGGGGTGCACAATGAGCAGTTCTTC
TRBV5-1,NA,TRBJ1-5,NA,CASRFNQPQHF,TGCGCCAGTAGATTCAATCAGCCCCAGCATTTT
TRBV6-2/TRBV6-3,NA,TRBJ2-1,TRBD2,CASSSAVAGLYNEQFF,TGTGCCAGCAGTTCCGCCGTAGCGGGGCTCTACAATGAGCAGTTCTTC
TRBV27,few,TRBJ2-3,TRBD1,CASSLYGQAATDTQYF,TGTGCCAGCAGTTTATATGGACAGGCAGCCACAGATACGCAGTATTTT
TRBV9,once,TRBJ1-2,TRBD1,CASSVTGSYGYTF,TGTGCCAGCAGCGTGACAGGGTCCTATGGCTACACCTTC
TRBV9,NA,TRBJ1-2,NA,CASSVGLEGDYGYTF,TGTGCCAGCAGCGTAGGTCTTGAAGGGGACTATGGCTACACCTTC
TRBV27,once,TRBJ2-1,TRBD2,CASRGGRGTYNEQFF,TGTGCCAGCAGGGGCGGGAGGGGGACCTACAATGAGCAGTTCTTC
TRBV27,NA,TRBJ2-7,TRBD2,CASRRPGGVGYEQYF,TGTGCCAGCAGGCGTCCGGGGGGGGTAGGCTACGAGCAGTACTTC
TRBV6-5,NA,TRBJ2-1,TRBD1,CASSYLSGGRNEQFF,TGTGCCAGCAGTTACTTGTCAGGGGGCAGGAATGAGCAGTTCTTC
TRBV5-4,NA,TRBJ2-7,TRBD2,CASSVSGGTYEQYF,TGTGCCAGCAGCGTTAGCGGGGGGACCTACGAGCAGTACTTC
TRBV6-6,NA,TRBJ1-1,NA,CASTPGSSTEAFF,TGTGCCAGTACGCCGGGGTCTAGCACTGAAGCTTTCTTT
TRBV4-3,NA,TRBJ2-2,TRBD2,CASSQDRTSGDTGELFF,TGCGCCAGCAGCCAAGATCGGACTAGCGGCGACACCGGGGAGCTGTTTTTT
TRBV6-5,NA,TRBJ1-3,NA,CASWSSGNTIYF,TGTGCCAGCTGGAGCTCTGGAAACACCATATATTTT
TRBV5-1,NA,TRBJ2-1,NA,CASSLASDNEQFF,TGCGCCAGCAGCTTGGCTAGTGACAATGAGCAGTTCTTC
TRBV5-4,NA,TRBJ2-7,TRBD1,CASSFPGTVSSYEQYF,TGTGCCAGCAGCTTCCCCGGGACAGTGAGCTCCTACGAGCAGTACTTC
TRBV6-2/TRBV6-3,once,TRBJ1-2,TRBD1,CASSSPSGTDYGYTF,TGTGCCAGCAGCTCGCCATCCGGGACAGACTATGGCTACACCTTC
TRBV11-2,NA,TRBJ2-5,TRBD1,CASSKTGVWETQYF,TGTGCCAGCAGTAAAACAGGGGTTTGGGAGACCCAGTACTTC
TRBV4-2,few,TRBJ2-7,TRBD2,CASSPRRDYGQYF,TGTGCCAGCAGCCCCCGCCGGGACTACGGGCAGTACTTC